The rows below give T cell receptor beta chains drawn from one sample of a study of CD8 T cells in Susac syndrome. TCRdb re-called the immunoSEQ multiplex PCR reads through MiXCR, storing one row per CDR3 protein. The sample consists of over 120,000 distinct CDR3 sequences, more than 85% of them appearing once. Sequencing used CD4+ T cells from PBMCs. The origin of the receptors is a human donor with Susac syndrome. The CDR3 runs from the conserved cysteine through the conserved F or W. A D gene is named only where the DNA matches it firmly. Clone size is not always given. Where it is, it says once, few, many or a class for expanded clones.

J,D,V,size,DNA,CDR3
TRBJ1-1,.,TRBV30,.,TGTGCCTGGAGTCCCTCTTACATCTCCCGACCTGAAGCTTTCTTT,CAWSPSYISRPEAFF
TRBJ2-1,.,TRBV28,.,TGTGCCAGCAGTCCTCGGGGGGCCCGCAATGAGCAGTTCTTC,CASSPRGARNEQFF
TRBJ2-5,TRBD1,TRBV18,.,TGTGCCAGCGGGACAGCCTTCCAAGAGACCCAGTACTTC,CASGTAFQETQYF
TRBJ1-1,.,TRBV11-1,.,TGTGCCAGCAGCTTTTCCGGGGCGAACACTGAAGCTTTCTTT,CASSFSGANTEAFF
TRBJ2-5,.,TRBV27,.,TGTGCCAGCCATGGGGCGGGGGCCCTCCAAGAGACCCAGTACTTC,CASHGAGALQETQYF
TRBJ1-2,.,TRBV20-1,.,TGCAGTGCTACCCGGGGTCAGGCCTATGGCTACACCTTC,CSATRGQAYGYTF
TRBJ2-6,.,TRBV19,.,TGTGCCAGTGCCACAGGTGGCGGGGCCAACGTCCTGACTTTC,CASATGGGANVLTF
TRBJ1-1,.,TRBV6-2/TRBV6-3,once,TGTGCCAGCCAATCAATGAGCGCTGAAGCTTTCTTT,CASQSMSAEAFF
TRBJ2-1,TRBD2,TRBV20-1,.,TGCAGTGCTCCCGTAGCGGGGGGATACAATGAGCAGTTCTTC,CSAPVAGGYNEQFF
TRBJ1-1,.,TRBV20-1,.,TGCAGTGCTAGAGATAAGGGGGTGAACACTGAAGCTTTCTTT,CSARDKGVNTEAFF
TRBJ2-7,TRBD2,TRBV5-4,once,TGTGCCAGCAGCTTGACGGGAGGGGCGTCTCACGAGCAGTACTTC,CASSLTGGASHEQYF
TRBJ2-7,.,TRBV15,.,TGTGCCACCAGCAGAACGGACAGTCTTCAGTCCTACGAGCAGTACTTC,CATSRTDSLQSYEQYF
TRBJ2-5,.,TRBV4-3,.,TGCGCCAGCAGCCAAGATCTATGGGAGATGGCGACCCAGTACTTC,CASSQDLWEMATQYF
TRBJ2-5,.,TRBV7-9,.,TGTGCCAGCAGCAGTAAGGGAGAGACCCAGTACTTC,CASSSKGETQYF
TRBJ2-3,TRBD2,TRBV12-3/TRBV12-4,.,TGTGCCAGCAGCAGGACTAGCGGGAGGGTTCGAGATACGCAGTATTTT,CASSRTSGRVRDTQYF
TRBJ2-1,TRBD1,TRBV29-1,.,TGCAGCGTTGCCCGGGACAGGGGCCAACTTGAGCAGTTCTTC,CSVARDRGQLEQFF
TRBJ2-7,.,TRBV3-1,.,TGTGCCAGCAGCCAAGATCGGACGCGAGGGGACGAGCAGTACTTC,CASSQDRTRGDEQYF
TRBJ2-5,.,TRBV15,.,TGTGCCACCAGCAGAGCTGGCAGGGGAGAGACCCAGTACTTC,CATSRAGRGETQYF
TRBJ1-5,.,TRBV12-3/TRBV12-4,.,TGTGCCAGCAGTTTAGGAGGGGGTATGACCCAGCATTTT,CASSLGGGMTQHF
TRBJ2-2,TRBD1,TRBV11-2,.,TGTGCCAGCAGCAAACGGACAGGGACCAACACCGGGGAGCTGTTTTTT,CASSKRTGTNTGELFF
TRBJ2-2,.,TRBV29-1,.,TGCAGCGTTGGAGGTCAAACCGGGGAGCTGTTTTTT,CSVGGQTGELFF
TRBJ2-3,TRBD2,TRBV25-1,.,TGTGCCAGCACCCGCCGTGTTAGCGGGGTAGGAGATACGCAGTATTTT,CASTRRVSGVGDTQYF
TRBJ2-1,.,TRBV20-1,once,TGCAGTGCTACTAGACTCCAGGACAATGAGCAGTTCTTC,CSATRLQDNEQFF
TRBJ2-7,.,TRBV25-1,.,TGTGCCAGCAGTGAAGAAACCGCCTACGAGCAGTACTTC,CASSEETAYEQYF
TRBJ2-7,.,TRBV6-6,.,TGTGCCAGCAGTTACTCGATTCGGGACGTCCGGAGCGAGCAGTACTTC,CASSYSIRDVRSEQYF
TRBJ1-5,.,TRBV4-2,.,TGTGCCAGCAGCCAAGATCCGGGGGAGCCCAGCAATCAGCCCCAGCATTTT,CASSQDPGEPSNQPQHF
TRBJ2-2,.,TRBV30,.,TGTGCCTGGAGTGAGGGGGACGCCGGGGAGCTGTTTTTT,CAWSEGDAGELFF
TRBJ2-3,.,TRBV9,.,TGTGCCAGCAGTCCGCGGGGCACAGGCACAGATACGCAGTATTTT,CASSPRGTGTDTQYF
TRBJ2-1,.,TRBV2,.,TGTGCCAGCAGACTAACCTCCTACAATGAGCAGTTCTTC,CASRLTSYNEQFF
TRBJ2-1,TRBD2,TRBV29-1,once,TGCTCGGAACTAGCGGGACAGCGGAATGAGCAGTTCTTC,CSELAGQRNEQFF
TRBJ2-7,TRBD1,TRBV7-2,.,TGTGCCAGCAGTGTAACAGGGGGCGCGTACGAGCAGTACTTC,CASSVTGGAYEQYF
TRBJ2-1,.,TRBV4-1,.,TGCGCCAGCAGCCAAGGCTATAGTATTCCTGAGCAGTTCTTC,CASSQGYSIPEQFF
TRBJ1-1,TRBD1,TRBV5-1,.,TGCGCCAGCAGCTGGTCAATCGACAGGGGGTTGAACACTGAAGCTTTCTTT,CASSWSIDRGLNTEAFF
TRBJ1-2,TRBD1,TRBV20-1,.,TGCAGTGCTAGAGACTCGCTCCGGGACAGCCGAGGCTACACCTTC,CSARDSLRDSRGYTF
TRBJ2-7,.,TRBV4-1,.,TGCGCCAGCAGCCAAGATGCCGGATCCAGTTACTACGAGCAGTACTTC,CASSQDAGSSYYEQYF
TRBJ2-5,.,TRBV18,.,TGTGCCAGCTCACCAGGAGGGCGAGAGACCCAGTACTTC,CASSPGGRETQYF
TRBJ2-5,TRBD2,TRBV5-1,.,TGCGCCAGCAGCTTGAGCGGGAGTTCGGAGACCCAGTACTTC,CASSLSGSSETQYF
TRBJ2-1,TRBD2,TRBV29-1,.,TGCAGCGTCGCCGGGACTAGCGGGGGCCTCTCCTACAATGAGCAGTTCTTC,CSVAGTSGGLSYNEQFF
TRBJ1-6,TRBD1,TRBV30,.,TGTGCCTGGAGTGTAATGGGACAGTGGGGGATTAGGGATTCACCCCTCCACTTT,CAWSVMGQWGIRDSPLHF
TRBJ1-6,.,TRBV25-1,once,TGTGCCAGCAGTGAAGAGGGACACAGCGTAGGGCTCCACTTT,CASSEEGHSVGLHF
TRBJ1-1,TRBD1,TRBV28,.,TGTGCCAGCACCTCGGGACAGGGGTCTGAAGCTTTCTTT,CASTSGQGSEAFF
TRBJ2-1,TRBD1,TRBV29-1,.,TGCAGCGCGTGGGACAGGGTCAATGAGCAGTTCTTC,CSAWDRVNEQFF
TRBJ2-1,TRBD2,TRBV20-1,.,TGCAGTGCTTACAACAGCGGGAGGGGGAATGAGCAGTTCTTC,CSAYNSGRGNEQFF
TRBJ2-3,.,TRBV20-1,.,TGCAGTGCTAGAGACCCCGCATATACGCAGTATTTT,CSARDPAYTQYF
TRBJ1-2,TRBD1,TRBV15,.,TGTGCCACCAGCACCCGGGACAGCCCCGAGGACTATGGCTACACCTTC,CATSTRDSPEDYGYTF
TRBJ2-3,.,TRBV25-1,.,TGTGCCAGCAGCGCAGGGTGGACGGGTGGCCGAGATACGCAGTATTTT,CASSAGWTGGRDTQYF
TRBJ2-6,.,TRBV30,.,TGTGCCTGGAGGAGGGGTCCTGGGGCCAACGTCCTGACTTTC,CAWRRGPGANVLTF
TRBJ2-3,.,TRBV18,few,TGTGCCAGCTCACCACCTACAGATACGCAGTATTTT,CASSPPTDTQYF